A selection of T cell receptor beta chains follows, all from one sample in a study of tumor-infiltrating lymphocytes in primary liver carcinoma. TCRdb ran MiXCR on the multiplex PCR reads and lists one entry per CDR3 protein. The sample shows 99,000 or so distinct CDR3 sequences, roughly 80% of them seen only once. Source material: liver tumor tissue from sampling region 3. The source is a man between 40 and 49 years old with primary liver carcinoma and hepatitis B virus infection. Both conserved end residues are trimmed from each CDR3. The D gene is left open where the match is weak.

d_call | v_call | cdr3_aa
NA | TRBV10-3 | AISDSENKPQH
NA | TRBV7-9 | ASSLRWQGGDEQF
TRBD2 | TRBV29-1 | CVEDHGGSSYEQY
TRBD2 | TRBV10-3 | AISGNSGRGAGELS
TRBD2 | TRBV7-6 | ASSSLLAGAEIQY
TRBD2 | TRBV12-3/TRBV12-4 | ASTPLAALCWELF
NA | TRBV12-3/TRBV12-4 | ANSPGRRARAKNIQY
TRBD2 | TRBV29-1 | SVESTSGRRYTQY
NA | TRBV11-2 | ASSFGGNRHTAAF
TRBD2 | TRBV4-1 | ASSQDDKREGRV
NA | TRBV18 | ASSPSTGMNSPLH
NA | TRBV5-1 | ASNSAGTGSYKQY
NA | TRBV18 | ASSAVDEQF
NA | TRBV28 | ACSPPGYYNEQF
TRBD2 | TRBV5-1 | ASSSGLVNSWQY
NA | TRBV5-1 | ASSRQESVEAF
NA | TRBV14 | ASSQTGTLNRPQH
NA | TRBV4-2 | ANSQVSAPRTDTQY
NA | TRBV4-3 | ASSQGRASGRWQHY
TRBD1 | TRBV5-6 | ASTLGTGYYDQY
TRBD1 | TRBV9 | ASSEGGPEAF
NA | TRBV20-1 | SARGLQGRQETQY
NA | TRBV10-3 | VFSVGSSNTGELF
NA | TRBV11-2 | ASSRGAVQPDTQY
NA | TRBV6-6 | ASNYGNRVSNQPQH
NA | TRBV11-2 | ASCLWETQY
NA | TRBV5-1 | ASSLTLGGGHNEQF
TRBD1 | TRBV28 | AAQGWSYEQY
NA | TRBV11-2 | AISLTGVSGYT
TRBD2 | TRBV5-1 | ASRHGGSGIRVNDQF
TRBD2 | TRBV11-3 | VSSFGTSGGPLETQY
NA | TRBV11-2 | DSSLPDETQRIY
NA | TRBV7-8 | VSSLTLEWYELY
NA | TRBV11-3 | PSSFAGSYNEEF
NA | TRBV13 | ASSLGGSNQSQH
NA | TRBV4-1 | ASSHAGQTQETHY
NA | TRBV4-1 | ASSPIEGSNHPQY
TRBD2 | TRBV4-3 | ASSQTASGHRNTGELF
TRBD1 | TRBV7-8 | ASIGYRGASSGANALT
NA | TRBV12-3/TRBV12-4 | VSSSEWTVGDTQY
NA | TRBV5-4 | TSRVVGLRCDTQY